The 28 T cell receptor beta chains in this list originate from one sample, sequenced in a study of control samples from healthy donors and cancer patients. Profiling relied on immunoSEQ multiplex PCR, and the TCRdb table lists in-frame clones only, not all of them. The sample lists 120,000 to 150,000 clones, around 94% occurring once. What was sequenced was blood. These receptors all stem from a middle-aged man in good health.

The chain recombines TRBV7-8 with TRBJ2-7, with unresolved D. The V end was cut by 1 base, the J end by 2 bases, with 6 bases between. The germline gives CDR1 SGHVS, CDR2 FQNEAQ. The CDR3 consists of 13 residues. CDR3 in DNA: TGTGCCAGCAGCTTAGTGGAAGCCTACGAGCAGTACTTC. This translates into CASSLVEAYEQYF.

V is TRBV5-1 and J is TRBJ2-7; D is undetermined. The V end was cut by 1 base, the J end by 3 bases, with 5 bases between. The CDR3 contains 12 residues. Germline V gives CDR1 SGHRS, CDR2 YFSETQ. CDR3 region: CASSLNSYEQYF. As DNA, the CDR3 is TGCGCCAGCAGCTTGAACAGCTACGAGCAGTACTTC.

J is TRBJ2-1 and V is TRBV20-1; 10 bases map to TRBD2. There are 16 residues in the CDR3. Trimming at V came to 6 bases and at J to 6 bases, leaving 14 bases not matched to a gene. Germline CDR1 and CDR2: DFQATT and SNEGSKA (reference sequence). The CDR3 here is CSASAEPGLAFNEQFF. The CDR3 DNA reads TGCAGTGCCAGTGCGGAACCGGGACTAGCGTTCAATGAGCAGTTCTTC.

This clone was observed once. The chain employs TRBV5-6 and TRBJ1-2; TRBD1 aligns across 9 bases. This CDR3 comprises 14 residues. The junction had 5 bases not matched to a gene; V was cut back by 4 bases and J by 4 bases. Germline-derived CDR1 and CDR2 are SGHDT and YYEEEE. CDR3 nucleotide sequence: TGTGCCAGCAGCACCGGGACAGGGTTCTATGGCTACACCTTC. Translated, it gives CASSTGTGFYGYTF.

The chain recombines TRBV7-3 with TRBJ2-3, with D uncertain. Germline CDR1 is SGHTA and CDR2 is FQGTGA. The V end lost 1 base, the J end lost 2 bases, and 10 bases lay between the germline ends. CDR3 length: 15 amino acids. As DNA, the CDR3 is TGTGCCAGCAGCTTAATGGTGGGGATCACAGATACGCAGTATTTT. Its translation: CASSLMVGITDTQYF.

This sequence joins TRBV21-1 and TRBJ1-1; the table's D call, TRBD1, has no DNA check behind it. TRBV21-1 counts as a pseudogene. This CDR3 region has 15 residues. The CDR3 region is CASSKVVHRNTEAFF. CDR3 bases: TGTGCCAGCAGCAAAGTCGTTCACAGGAACACTGAAGCTTTCTTT.

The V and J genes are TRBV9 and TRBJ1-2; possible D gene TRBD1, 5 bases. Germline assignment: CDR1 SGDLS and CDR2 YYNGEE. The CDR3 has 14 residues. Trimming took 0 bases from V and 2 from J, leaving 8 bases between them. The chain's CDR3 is CASSVAGGNYGYTF. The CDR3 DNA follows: TGTGCCAGCAGCGTAGCGGGGGGAAACTATGGCTACACCTTC.

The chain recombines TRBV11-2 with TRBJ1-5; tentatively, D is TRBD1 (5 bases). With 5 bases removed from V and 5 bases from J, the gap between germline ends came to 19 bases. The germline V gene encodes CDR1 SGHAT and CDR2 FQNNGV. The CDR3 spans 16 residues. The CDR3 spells CASSPHGGDGDQPQHF. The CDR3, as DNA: TGTGCCAGCAGCCCCCATGGGGGGGATGGGGATCAGCCCCAGCATTTT.

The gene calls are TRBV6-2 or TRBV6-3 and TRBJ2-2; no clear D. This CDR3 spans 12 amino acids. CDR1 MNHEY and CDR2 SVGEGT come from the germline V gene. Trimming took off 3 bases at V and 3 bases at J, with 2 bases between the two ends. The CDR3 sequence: CASSYYTGELFF. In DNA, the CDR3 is TGTGCCAGCAGTTATTACACCGGGGAGCTGTTTTTT.

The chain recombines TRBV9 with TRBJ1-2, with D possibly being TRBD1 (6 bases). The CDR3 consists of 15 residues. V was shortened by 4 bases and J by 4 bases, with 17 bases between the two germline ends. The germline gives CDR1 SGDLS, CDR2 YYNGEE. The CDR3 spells CASSIPGVLSYGYTF. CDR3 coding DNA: TGTGCCAGCAGCATACCAGGGGTTCTTTCCTATGGCTACACCTTC.

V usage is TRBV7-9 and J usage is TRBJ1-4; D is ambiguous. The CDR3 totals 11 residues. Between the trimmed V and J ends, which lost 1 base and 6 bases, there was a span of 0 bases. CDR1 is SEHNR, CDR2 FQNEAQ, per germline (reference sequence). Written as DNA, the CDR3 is TGTGCCAGCAGCTTAGATGAAAAACTGTTTTTT. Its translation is CASSLDEKLFF.

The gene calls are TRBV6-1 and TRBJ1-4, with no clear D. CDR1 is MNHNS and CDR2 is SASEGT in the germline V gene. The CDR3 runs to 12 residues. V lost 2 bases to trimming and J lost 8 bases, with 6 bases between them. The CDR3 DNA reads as TGTGCCAGCAGTGAATCGAGGGAAAAACTGTTTTTT. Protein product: CASSESREKLFF.

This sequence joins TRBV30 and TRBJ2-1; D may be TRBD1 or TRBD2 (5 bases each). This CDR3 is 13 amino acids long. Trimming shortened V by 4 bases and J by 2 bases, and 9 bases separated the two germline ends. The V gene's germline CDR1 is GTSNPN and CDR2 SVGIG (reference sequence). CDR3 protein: CAWTGRPYNEQFF. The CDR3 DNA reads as TGTGCCTGGACAGGGAGACCCTACAATGAGCAGTTCTTC.

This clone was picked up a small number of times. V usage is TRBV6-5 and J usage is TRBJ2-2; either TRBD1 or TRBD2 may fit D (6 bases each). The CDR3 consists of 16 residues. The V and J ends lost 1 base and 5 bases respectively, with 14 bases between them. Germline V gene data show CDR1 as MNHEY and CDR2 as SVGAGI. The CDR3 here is CASSYLPGAGTGELFF. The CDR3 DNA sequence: TGTGCCAGCAGTTACTTACCGGGGGCCGGGACCGGGGAGCTGTTTTTT.

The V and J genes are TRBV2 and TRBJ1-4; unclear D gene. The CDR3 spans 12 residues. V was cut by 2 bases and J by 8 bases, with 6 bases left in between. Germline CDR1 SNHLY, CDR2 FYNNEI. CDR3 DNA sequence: TGTGCCAGCAGTGAACAGTCCGAAAAACTGTTTTTT. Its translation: CASSEQSEKLFF.

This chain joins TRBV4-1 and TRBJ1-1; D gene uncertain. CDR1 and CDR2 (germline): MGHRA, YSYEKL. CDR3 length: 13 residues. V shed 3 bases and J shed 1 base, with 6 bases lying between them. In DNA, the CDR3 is TGCGCCAGCAGCCAGGTAGAGAACACTGAAGCTTTCTTT. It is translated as CASSQVENTEAFF.

The CDR3 DNA is TGCGCCAGCAGCCAAGGATCGTTGGGACAGCAAGAGACCCAGTACTTC. Translating it yields CASSQGSLGQQETQYF. V is TRBV4-1 and J is TRBJ2-5; TRBD1 matches 7 bases. CDR3 length equals 16 residues. Losses at the gene ends were 1 base for V and 2 bases for J; bases not matched to a gene: 7. Germline V gene sequence: CDR1 MGHRA, CDR2 YSYEKL.

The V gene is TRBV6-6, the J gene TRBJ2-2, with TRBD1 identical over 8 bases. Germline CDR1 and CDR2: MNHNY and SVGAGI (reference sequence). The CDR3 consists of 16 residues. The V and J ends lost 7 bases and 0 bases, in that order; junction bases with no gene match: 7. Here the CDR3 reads CASTNDRGPNTGELFF. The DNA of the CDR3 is TGTGCCAGCACCAACGACAGGGGCCCGAACACCGGGGAGCTGTTTTTT.

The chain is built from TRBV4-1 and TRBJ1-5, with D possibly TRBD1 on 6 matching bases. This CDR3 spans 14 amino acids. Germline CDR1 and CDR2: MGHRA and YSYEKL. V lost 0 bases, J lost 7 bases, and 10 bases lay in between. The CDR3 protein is CASSQEQGYQPQHF. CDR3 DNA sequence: TGCGCCAGCAGCCAAGAACAGGGTTACCAGCCCCAGCATTTT.

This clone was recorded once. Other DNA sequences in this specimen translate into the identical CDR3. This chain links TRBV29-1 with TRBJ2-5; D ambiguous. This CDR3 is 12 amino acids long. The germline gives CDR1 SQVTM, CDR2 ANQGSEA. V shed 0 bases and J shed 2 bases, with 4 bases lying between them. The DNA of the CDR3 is TGCAGCGTTGAAGAGCAGCAAGAGACCCAGTACTTC. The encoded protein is CSVEEQQETQYF.

CDR3 sequence: CASSFGREGRVNEQYF. In DNA form, the CDR3 reads TGTGCCAGCAGCTTCGGGCGGGAGGGCCGGGTGAACGAGCAGTACTTC. The chain carries TRBV5-4 and TRBJ2-7, with 9 nucleotides matching TRBD2. Unmatched junction bases numbered 11, after V lost 2 bases and J lost 5 bases. Per germline, CDR1 SGHNT and CDR2 YYREEE (reference sequence). This CDR3 has 16 amino acids.

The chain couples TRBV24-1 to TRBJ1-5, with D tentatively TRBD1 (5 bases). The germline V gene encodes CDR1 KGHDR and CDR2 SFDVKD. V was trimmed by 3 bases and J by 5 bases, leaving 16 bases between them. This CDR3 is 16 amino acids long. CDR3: CATSDQQGHTHQPQHF. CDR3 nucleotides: TGTGCCACCAGTGATCAACAAGGACATACGCATCAGCCCCAGCATTTT.

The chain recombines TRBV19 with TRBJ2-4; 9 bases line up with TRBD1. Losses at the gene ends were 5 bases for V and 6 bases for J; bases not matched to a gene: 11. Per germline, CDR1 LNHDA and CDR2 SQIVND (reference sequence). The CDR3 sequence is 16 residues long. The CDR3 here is CASSVGQGARLNIQYF. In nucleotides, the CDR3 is TGTGCCAGTAGTGTGGGACAGGGCGCTCGTTTAAACATTCAGTACTTC.

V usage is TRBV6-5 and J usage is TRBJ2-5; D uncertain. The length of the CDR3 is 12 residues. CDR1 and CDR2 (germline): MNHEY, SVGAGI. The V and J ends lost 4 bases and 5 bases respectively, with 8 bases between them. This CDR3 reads CASSFGGETQYF. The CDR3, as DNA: TGTGCCAGCAGTTTTGGTGGGGAGACCCAGTACTTC.

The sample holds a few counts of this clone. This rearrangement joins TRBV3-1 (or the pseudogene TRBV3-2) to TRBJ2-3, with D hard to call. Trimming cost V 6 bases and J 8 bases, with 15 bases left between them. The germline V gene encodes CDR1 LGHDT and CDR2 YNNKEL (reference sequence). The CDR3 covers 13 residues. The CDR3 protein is CASSQNKHPTQYF. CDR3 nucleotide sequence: TGTGCCAGCAGTCAAAATAAGCACCCTACGCAGTATTTT.

The CDR3 is CASSPGRDHTEAFF. DNA of the CDR3: TGTGCCAGCAGCCCCGGGAGGGACCACACTGAAGCTTTCTTT. The chain combines TRBV5-5 with TRBJ1-1; tentative D call: TRBD1 (5 bases). The CDR3 covers 14 residues. V lost 4 bases and J lost 3, with 13 bases in between. Germline V gives CDR1 SGHKS, CDR2 YYEKEE (reference sequence). The variable domain in full, with the rest retrieved from reference TRBV5-5 and TRBJ1-1, is DAGVTQSPTHLIKTRGQQVTLRCSPISGHKSVSWYQQVLGQGPQFIFQYYEKEERGRGNFPDRFSARQFPNYSSELNVNALLLGDSALYLCASSPGRDHTEAFFGQGTRLTVV.

The chain's CDR3 is CASSRGPRATNEKLFF. DNA for the CDR3: TGTGCCAGCAGCCGGGGACCGAGAGCAACTAATGAAAAACTGTTTTTT. J is TRBJ1-4 and V is TRBV7-9, with D possibly TRBD1 on 5 matching bases. V lost 5 bases and J 0 bases, leaving 13 bases between the germline ends. Germline V CDR1 and CDR2: SEHNR, FQNEAQ (reference sequence). The CDR3 loop spans 16 amino acids.

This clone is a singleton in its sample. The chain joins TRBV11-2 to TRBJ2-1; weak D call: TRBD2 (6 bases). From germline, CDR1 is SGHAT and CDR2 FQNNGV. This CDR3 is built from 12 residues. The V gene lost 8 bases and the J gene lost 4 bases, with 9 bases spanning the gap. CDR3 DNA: TGTGCCAGCTCCGGAGGGTACAATGAGCAGTTCTTC. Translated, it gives CASSGGYNEQFF.